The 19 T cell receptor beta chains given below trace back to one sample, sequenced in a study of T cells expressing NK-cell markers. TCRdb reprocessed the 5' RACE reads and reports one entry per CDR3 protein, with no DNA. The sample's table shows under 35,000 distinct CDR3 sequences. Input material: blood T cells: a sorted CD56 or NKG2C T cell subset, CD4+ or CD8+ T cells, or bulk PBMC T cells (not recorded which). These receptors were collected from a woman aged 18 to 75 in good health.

The CDR3 loop reads CASSQVGGLAGENQYF. The gene calls are TRBV3-1 and TRBJ2-4; the TRBD2 assignment by TCRdb is unverifiable without DNA. The CDR3 loop spans 16 amino acids. CDR1 and CDR2 (germline): LGHDT, YNNKEL (reference sequence).

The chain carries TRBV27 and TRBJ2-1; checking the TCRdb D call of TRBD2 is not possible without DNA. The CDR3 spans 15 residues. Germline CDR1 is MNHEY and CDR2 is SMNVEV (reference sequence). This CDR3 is CASSLSGRQNNEQFF.

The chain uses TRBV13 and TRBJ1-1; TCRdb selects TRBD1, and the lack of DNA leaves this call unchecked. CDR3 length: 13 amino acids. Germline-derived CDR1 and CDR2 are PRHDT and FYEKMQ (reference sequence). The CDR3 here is CASSLTGEAEAFF.

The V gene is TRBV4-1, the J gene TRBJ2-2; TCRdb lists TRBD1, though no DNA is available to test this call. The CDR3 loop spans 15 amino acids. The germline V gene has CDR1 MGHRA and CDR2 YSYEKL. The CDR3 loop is CASSQGQMNTGELFF.

The CDR3 sequence is CASTARQGSNYGYTF. The V gene is TRBV2, the J gene TRBJ1-2; TCRdb picks TRBD1, but there is no DNA to check that call. This CDR3 is built from 15 residues. Per germline, CDR1 SNHLY and CDR2 FYNNEI.

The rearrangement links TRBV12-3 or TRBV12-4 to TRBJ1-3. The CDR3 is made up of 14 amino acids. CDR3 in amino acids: CASSLGYSGNTIYF.

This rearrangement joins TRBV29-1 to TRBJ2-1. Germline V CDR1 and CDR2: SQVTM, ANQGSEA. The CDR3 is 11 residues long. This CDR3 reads CSVRPSYEQFF.

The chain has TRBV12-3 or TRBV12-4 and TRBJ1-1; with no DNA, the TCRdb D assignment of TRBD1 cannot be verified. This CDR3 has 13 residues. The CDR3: CASTEGAGTEAFF.

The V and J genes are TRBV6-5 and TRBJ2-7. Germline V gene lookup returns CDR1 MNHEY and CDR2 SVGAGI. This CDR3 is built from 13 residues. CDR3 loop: CASSYSGVYEQYF.

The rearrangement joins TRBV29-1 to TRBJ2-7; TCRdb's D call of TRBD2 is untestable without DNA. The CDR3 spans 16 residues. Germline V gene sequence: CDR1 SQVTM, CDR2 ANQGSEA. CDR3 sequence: CSVVRLAGVEPYEQYF.

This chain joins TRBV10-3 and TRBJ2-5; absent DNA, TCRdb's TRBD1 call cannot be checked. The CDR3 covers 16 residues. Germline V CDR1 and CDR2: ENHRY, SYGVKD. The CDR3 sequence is CAISESGTGPQETQYF.

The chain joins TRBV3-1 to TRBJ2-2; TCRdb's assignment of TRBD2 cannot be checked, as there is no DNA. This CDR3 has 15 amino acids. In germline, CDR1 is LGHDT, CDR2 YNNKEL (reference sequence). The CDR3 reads CASSQGLENTGELFF.

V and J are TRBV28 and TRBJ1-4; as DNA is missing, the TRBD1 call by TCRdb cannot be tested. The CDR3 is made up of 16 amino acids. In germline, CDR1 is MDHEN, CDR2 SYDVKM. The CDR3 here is CASSLRGTGGNEKLFF.

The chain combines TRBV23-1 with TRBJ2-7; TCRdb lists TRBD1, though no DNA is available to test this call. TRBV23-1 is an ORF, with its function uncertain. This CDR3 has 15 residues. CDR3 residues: CASSQRGRPQYEQYF.

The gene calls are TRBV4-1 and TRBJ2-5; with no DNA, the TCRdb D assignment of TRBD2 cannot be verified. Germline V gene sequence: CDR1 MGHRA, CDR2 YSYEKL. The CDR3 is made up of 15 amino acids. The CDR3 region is CASSHPETRFETQYF.

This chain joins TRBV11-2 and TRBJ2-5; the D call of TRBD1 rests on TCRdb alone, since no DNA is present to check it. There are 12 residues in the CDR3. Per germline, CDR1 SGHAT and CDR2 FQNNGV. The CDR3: CASTDPGETQYF.

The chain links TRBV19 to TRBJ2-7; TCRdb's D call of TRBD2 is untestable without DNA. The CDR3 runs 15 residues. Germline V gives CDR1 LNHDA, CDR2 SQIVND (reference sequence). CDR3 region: CASSLAGRLSYEQYF.

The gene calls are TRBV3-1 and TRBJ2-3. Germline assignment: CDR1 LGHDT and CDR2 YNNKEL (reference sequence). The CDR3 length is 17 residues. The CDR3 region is CASSQGIVEAITDTQYF.

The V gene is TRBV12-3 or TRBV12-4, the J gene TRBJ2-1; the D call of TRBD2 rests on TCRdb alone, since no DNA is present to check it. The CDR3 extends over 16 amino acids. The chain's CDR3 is CASSWGLAGGYNEQFF.